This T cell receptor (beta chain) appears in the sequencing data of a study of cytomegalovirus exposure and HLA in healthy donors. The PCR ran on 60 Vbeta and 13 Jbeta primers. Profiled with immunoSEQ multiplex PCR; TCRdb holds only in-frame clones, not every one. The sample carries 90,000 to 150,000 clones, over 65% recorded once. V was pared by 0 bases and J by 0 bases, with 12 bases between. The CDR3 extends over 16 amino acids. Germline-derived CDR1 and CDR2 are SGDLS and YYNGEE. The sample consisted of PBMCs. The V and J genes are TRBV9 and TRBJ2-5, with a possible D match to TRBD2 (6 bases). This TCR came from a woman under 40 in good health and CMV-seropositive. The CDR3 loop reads CASSVGPLAHQETQYF. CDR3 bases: TGTGCCAGCAGCGTAGGGCCCCTAGCGCACCAAGAGACCCAGTACTTC. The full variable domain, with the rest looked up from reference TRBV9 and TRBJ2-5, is DSGVTQTPKHLITATGQRVTLRCSPRSGDLSVYWYQQSLDQGLQFLIQYYNGEERAKGNILERFSAQQFPDLHSELNLSSLELGDSALYFCASSVGPLAHQETQYFGPGTRLLVL.